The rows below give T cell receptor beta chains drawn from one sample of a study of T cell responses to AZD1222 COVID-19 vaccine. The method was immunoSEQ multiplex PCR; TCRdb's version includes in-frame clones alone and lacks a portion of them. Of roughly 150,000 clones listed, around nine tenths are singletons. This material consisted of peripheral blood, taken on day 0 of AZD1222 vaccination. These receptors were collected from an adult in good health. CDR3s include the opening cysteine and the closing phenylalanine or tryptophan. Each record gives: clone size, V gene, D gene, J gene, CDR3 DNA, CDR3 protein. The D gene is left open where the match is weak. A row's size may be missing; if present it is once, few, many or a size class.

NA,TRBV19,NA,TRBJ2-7,TGTGCCAGTAGCCAAAAGACCGGTGGGGGGGAGCAGTACTTC,CASSQKTGGGEQYF
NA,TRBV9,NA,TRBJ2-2,TGTGCCAGCAGCGTAGGGGGCCAGGGAACCGGGGAGCTGTTTTTT,CASSVGGQGTGELFF
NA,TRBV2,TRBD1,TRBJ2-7,TGTGCCAGCAGGCTTCCCAGGACAGGGGACGAGCAGTACTTC,CASRLPRTGDEQYF
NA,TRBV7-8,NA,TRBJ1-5,TGTGCCAGCAGCCGGGAGTCCCAAAATCAGCCCCAGCATTTT,CASSRESQNQPQHF
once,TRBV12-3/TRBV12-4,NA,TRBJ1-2,TGTGCCAGCAGTTTAGAGGATCACTATGGCTACACCTTC,CASSLEDHYGYTF
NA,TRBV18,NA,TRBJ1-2,TGTGCCAGCTCACCTCGGGACAACTATGGCTACACCTTC,CASSPRDNYGYTF
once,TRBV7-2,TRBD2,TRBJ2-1,TGTGCCAGCAGCTTGGGACTAGCGGCACCCAAGCAGTTCTTC,CASSLGLAAPKQFF
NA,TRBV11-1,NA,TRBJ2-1,TGTGCCAGCAGCTTAATCCGGAACAATGAGCAGTTCTTC,CASSLIRNNEQFF
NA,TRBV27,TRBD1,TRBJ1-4,TGTGCCAGCAGTCCCTCTTTCGGGACAGGGAATGAAAAACTGTTTTTT,CASSPSFGTGNEKLFF
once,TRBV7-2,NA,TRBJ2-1,TGTGCCAGCAGCAAACTAGCTCCCAGCTCCTACAATGAGCAGTTCTTC,CASSKLAPSSYNEQFF
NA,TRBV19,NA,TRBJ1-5,TGTGCCAGTAATGGAGACGCGTATCAGCCCCAGCATTTT,CASNGDAYQPQHF
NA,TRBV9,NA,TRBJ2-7,TGTGCCAGCAGCGCACAGGGGGGGTACGAGCAGTACTTC,CASSAQGGYEQYF
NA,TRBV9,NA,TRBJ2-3,TGTGCCAGCAGCGCCGCTGGGGTCGCTACGCAGTATTTT,CASSAAGVATQYF
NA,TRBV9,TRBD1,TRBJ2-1,TGTGCCAGCAGCGTAGATGGGACAGGGTTGAATGAGCAGTTCTTC,CASSVDGTGLNEQFF
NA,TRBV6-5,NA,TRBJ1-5,TGTGCCAGCAGTAGAGGACCGCCCGAGAACCGAATGTTTTTT,CASSRGPPENRMFF
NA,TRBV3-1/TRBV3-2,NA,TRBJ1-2,TGTGCCAGCAGCCTGAGAAGAGTCTATGGCTACACCTTC,CASSLRRVYGYTF
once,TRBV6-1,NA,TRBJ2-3,TGTGCCAGCAGTGAAGCGCGGGGAACAGATACGCAGTATTTT,CASSEARGTDTQYF
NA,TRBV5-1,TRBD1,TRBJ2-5,TGCGCCAGCAGCCCCTCCAGGGGGCATCTACAAGAGACCCAGTACTTC,CASSPSRGHLQETQYF
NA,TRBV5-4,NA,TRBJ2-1,TGTGCCAGCAGGGGGGCGAGGGCGGGGGCCTACAATGAGCAGTTCTTC,CASRGARAGAYNEQFF
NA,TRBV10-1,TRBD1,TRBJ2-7,TGCGCCAGCAGTGGGTGGACAGGGGGCGAGCAGTACTTC,CASSGWTGGEQYF
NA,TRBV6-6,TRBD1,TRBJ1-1,TGTGCCAGCAGTTACTCGATCGGCAGGGGGACTGAAGCTTTCTTT,CASSYSIGRGTEAFF
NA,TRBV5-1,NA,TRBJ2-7,TGCGCCAGCAGCTTGTCCAGGGAGACCCGCGAGCAGTACTTC,CASSLSRETREQYF
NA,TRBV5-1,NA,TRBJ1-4,TGCGCCAGCAGTCAGGGTGGGGCGGAAAAACTGTTTTTT,CASSQGGAEKLFF
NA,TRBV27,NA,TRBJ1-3,TGTGCCAGCAGCCACACAGGGAGCTCTGGAAACACCATATATTTT,CASSHTGSSGNTIYF
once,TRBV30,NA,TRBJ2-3,TGTGCCTGGAGTGTACGAGACAGGTTCACAGATACGCAGTATTTT,CAWSVRDRFTDTQYF
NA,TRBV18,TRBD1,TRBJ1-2,TGTGCCAGCTCATCAGGACAGGGCCCTAACTATGGCTACACCTTC,CASSSGQGPNYGYTF
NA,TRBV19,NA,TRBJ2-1,TGTGCCGCTTCCGGAGCGGCGAGCTCCTACAATGAGCAGTTCTTC,CAASGAASSYNEQFF
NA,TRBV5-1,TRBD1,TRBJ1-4,TGCGCCAGCAGCCCAGGGGGCTCTAATGAAAAACTGTTTTTT,CASSPGGSNEKLFF